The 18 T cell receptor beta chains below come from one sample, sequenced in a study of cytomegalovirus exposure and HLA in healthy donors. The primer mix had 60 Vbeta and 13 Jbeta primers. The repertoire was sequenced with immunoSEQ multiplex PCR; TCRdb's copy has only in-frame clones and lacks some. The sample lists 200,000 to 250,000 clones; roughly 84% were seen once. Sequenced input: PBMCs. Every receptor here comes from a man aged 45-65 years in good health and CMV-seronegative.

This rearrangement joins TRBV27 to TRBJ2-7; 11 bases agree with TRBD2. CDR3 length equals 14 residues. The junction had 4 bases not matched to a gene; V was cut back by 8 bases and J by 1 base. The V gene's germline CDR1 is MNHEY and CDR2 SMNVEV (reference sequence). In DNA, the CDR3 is TGTGCCAGCCTCGGGACTAGCGGTTCCTACGAGCAGTACTTC. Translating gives CASLGTSGSYEQYF.

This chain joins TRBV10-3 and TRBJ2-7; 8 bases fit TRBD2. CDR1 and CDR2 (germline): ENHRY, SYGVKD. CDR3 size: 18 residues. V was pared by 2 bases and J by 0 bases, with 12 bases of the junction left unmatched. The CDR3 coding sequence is TGTGCCATCAGTGAGCCCCCGGGGGGTAGCGGGATCTCCTACGAGCAGTACTTC. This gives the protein CAISEPPGGSGISYEQYF.

The CDR3 nucleotides are TGTGCCAGCAGTCAACCTACAGGGGGCTTTACCTATGGCTACACCTTC. This translates into CASSQPTGGFTYGYTF. This chain uses TRBV6-6 with TRBJ1-2; 9 positions match TRBD1. Trimming cost V 5 bases and J 4 bases; bases outside gene matches: 11. The V gene's germline CDR1 is MNHNY and CDR2 SVGAGI (reference sequence). This CDR3 is built from 16 residues.

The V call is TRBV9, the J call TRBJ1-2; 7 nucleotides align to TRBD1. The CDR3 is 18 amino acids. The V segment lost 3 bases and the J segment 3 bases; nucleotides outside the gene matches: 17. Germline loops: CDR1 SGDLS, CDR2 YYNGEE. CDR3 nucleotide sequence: TGTGCCAGCAGCGCCTCGAACCTAGACAGGGCTCCGCACTATGGCTACACCTTC. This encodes CASSASNLDRAPHYGYTF. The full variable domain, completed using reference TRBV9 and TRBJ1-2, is DSGVTQTPKHLITATGQRVTLRCSPRSGDLSVYWYQQSLDQGLQFLIQYYNGEERAKGNILERFSAQQFPDLHSELNLSSLELGDSALYFCASSASNLDRAPHYGYTFGSGTRLTVV.

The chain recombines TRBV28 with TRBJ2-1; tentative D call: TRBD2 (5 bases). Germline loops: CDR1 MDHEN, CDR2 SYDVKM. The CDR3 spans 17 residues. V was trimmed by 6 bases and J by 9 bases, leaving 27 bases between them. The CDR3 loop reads CASSLLPTRAAYGEQFF. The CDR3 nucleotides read TGTGCCAGCAGCCTTCTCCCTACTAGGGCCGCCTACGGTGAGCAGTTCTTC.

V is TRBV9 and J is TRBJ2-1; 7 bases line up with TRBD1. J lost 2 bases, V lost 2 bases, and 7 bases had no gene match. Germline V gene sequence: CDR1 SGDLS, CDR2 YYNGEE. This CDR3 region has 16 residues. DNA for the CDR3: TGTGCCAGCAGCGTTCGGGGACAGTATCCCTACAATGAGCAGTTCTTC. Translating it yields CASSVRGQYPYNEQFF.

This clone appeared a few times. The CDR3 is CASRSRETANSPLHF. The DNA of the CDR3 is TGTGCCAGCAGGAGCCGTGAGACAGCTAATTCACCCCTCCACTTT. The rearrangement links TRBV6-1 to TRBJ1-6, with TRBD1 as a possible D gene (5 bases). Trimming cost V 6 bases and J 6 bases, with 15 bases left between them. CDR1 and CDR2 from the germline V gene are MNHNS and SASEGT. This CDR3 comprises 15 residues.

In nucleotides, the CDR3 is TGTGCCAGCAGCTTGGGGTCAGGGTTCGATTCAGATACGCAGTATTTT. Protein sequence: CASSLGSGFDSDTQYF. V is TRBV5-8 and J is TRBJ2-3, with D perhaps TRBD1 (5 bases). V was trimmed by 0 bases and J by 4 bases, leaving 15 bases between them. Germline V gene sequence: CDR1 SGHTS, CDR2 YDEGEE. The CDR3 spans 16 residues.

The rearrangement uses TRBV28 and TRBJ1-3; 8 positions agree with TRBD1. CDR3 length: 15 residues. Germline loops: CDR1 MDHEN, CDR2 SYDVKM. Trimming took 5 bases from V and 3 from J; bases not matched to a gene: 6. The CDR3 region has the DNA TGTGCCAGCAGTGGGGACAGGTTGATTGGAAACACCATATATTTT. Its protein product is CASSGDRLIGNTIYF.

CDR3: CASSPPGLFKNIQYF. CDR3 sequence (DNA): TGTGCCAGCTCACCACCGGGGCTCTTCAAAAACATTCAGTACTTC. This rearrangement joins TRBV18 to TRBJ2-4; possibly TRBD1 for D (5 bases). Trimming removed 0 bases from V and 3 bases from J, with 9 bases in between. Germline-derived CDR1 and CDR2 are KGHSH and LQKENI. This CDR3 spans 15 amino acids.

The CDR3 DNA sequence: TGTGCCAGCAGCCCAATCACAGGGTTGGGGTATGGCTACACCTTC. Residues: CASSPITGLGYGYTF. The V gene is TRBV11-2, the J gene TRBJ1-2; D is possibly TRBD1 (6 bases). Germline V gives CDR1 SGHAT, CDR2 FQNNGV. V was pared by 5 bases and J by 5 bases, with 18 bases between. This CDR3 is 15 amino acids long. Based on the CDR3 plus reference TRBV11-2 and TRBJ1-2, the full variable domain is EAGVAQSPRYKIIEKRQSVAFWCNPISGHATLYWYQQILGQGPKLLIQFQNNGVVDDSQLPKDRFSAERLKGVDSTLKIQPAKLEDSAVYLCASSPITGLGYGYTFGSGTRLTVV.

Here the CDR3 DNA reads TGTGCCACAGGACAGGCCCCCATCTACGAGCAGTACTTC. Amino acids: CATGQAPIYEQYF. V gene TRBV6-1 combines with J gene TRBJ2-7, with 7 bases aligning to TRBD1. Germline V gives CDR1 MNHNS, CDR2 SASEGT. The CDR3 sequence is 13 residues long. V lost 10 bases and J lost 3; bases outside the gene matches: 9.

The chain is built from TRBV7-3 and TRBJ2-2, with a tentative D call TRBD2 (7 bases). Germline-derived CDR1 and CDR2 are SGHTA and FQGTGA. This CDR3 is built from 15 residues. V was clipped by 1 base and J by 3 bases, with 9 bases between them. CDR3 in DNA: TGTGCCAGCAGCTTAATGGGGGGGCACACCGGGGAGCTGTTTTTT. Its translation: CASSLMGGHTGELFF.

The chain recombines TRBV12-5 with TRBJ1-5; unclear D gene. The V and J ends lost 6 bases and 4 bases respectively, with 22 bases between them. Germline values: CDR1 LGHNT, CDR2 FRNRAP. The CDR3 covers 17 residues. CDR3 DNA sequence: TGTGCTAGTGGATCCCAGGTTGAGGGCCTTTTTAATCAGCCCCAGCATTTT. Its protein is CASGSQVEGLFNQPQHF.

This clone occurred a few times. The CDR3 sequence: CASSLAWTGKRADTQYF. The CDR3 DNA reads as TGTGCCAGCAGCTTAGCTTGGACAGGGAAAAGGGCAGATACGCAGTATTTT. The gene calls are TRBV11-1 and TRBJ2-3; 8 bases match TRBD1. The CDR3 contains 17 residues. Germline V gives CDR1 SGHAT, CDR2 FQDESV (reference sequence). V was pared by 0 bases and J by 4 bases, with 9 bases of the junction left unmatched.

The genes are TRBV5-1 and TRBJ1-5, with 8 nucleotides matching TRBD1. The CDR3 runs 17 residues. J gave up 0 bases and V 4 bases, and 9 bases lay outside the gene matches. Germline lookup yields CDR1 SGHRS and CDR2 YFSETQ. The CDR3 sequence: CASSETGEDYSNQPQHF. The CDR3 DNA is TGCGCCAGCAGCGAGACAGGGGAAGATTATAGCAATCAGCCCCAGCATTTT. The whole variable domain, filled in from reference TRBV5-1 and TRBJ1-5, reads KAGVTQTPRYLIKTRGQQVTLSCSPISGHRSVSWYQQTPGQGLQFLFEYFSETQRNKGNFPGRFSGRQFSNSRSEMNVSTLELGDSALYLCASSETGEDYSNQPQHFGDGTRLSIL.

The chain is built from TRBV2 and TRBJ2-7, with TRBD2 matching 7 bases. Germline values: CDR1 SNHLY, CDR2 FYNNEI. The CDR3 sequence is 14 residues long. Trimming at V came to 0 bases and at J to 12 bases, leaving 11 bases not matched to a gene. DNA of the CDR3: TGTGCCAGCAGTGAAGCGCGGGGGAAGGGGACGGCGTACTTC. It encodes CASSEARGKGTAYF.

In DNA form, the CDR3 reads TGTGCCAGCAGCTCTCTGGAGACCCAGTACTTC. Translating gives CASSSLETQYF. This sequence joins TRBV5-5 and TRBJ2-5; no firm D call. The CDR3 runs to 11 residues. Germline assignment: CDR1 SGHKS and CDR2 YYEKEE (reference sequence). With 3 bases removed from V and 5 bases from J, the gap between germline ends came to 5 bases.